These 31 T cell receptor beta chains originate from one sample sequenced in a study of blood T cell repertoires in COVID-19. Sequenced by immunoSEQ multiplex PCR; TCRdb stores in-frame clones only, minus some. This table holds 86,000 or so clones, around 92% found once. The source material was peripheral blood. The receptors were sampled from a woman aged 50 to 65 in a cohort sampled during active COVID-19.

The chain is built from TRBV2 and TRBJ2-7, with a possible D match to TRBD1 (6 bases). CDR1 and CDR2 (germline): SNHLY, FYNNEI. The V and J ends lost 5 bases and 3 bases respectively, with 11 bases between them. The CDR3 is made up of 13 amino acids. CDR3 amino acids: CASSRDINYEQYF. The CDR3 bases are TGTGCCAGCAGTAGGGACATCAACTACGAGCAGTACTTC.

The chain carries TRBV5-1 and TRBJ2-3; D not resolved. The CDR3 loop spans 17 amino acids. V was pared by 4 bases and J by 0 bases, with 18 bases between. Germline V CDR1 and CDR2: SGHRS, YFSETQ. The CDR3 spells CASSPENKALSTDTQYF. The CDR3 nucleotides are TGCGCCAGCAGCCCGGAGAACAAGGCGTTAAGCACAGATACGCAGTATTTT.

This chain links TRBV12-5 with TRBJ1-2; 7 nucleotides agree with TRBD1. Trimming took 6 bases from V and 8 from J; bases not matched to a gene: 9. CDR1 is LGHNT and CDR2 is FRNRAP in the germline V gene. The CDR3 covers 13 residues. DNA for the CDR3: TGTGCTAGTGGCTTGCGTGGGACAGACGGCTACACCTTC. It specifies CASGLRGTDGYTF.

The V and J genes are TRBV11-2 and TRBJ2-7; 11 nucleotides agree with TRBD1. V was pared by 3 bases and J by 6 bases, with 4 bases of the junction left unmatched. In germline, CDR1 is SGHAT, CDR2 FQNNGV. The CDR3 is made up of 14 amino acids. The CDR3 DNA is TGTGCCAGCAGCTTCGGACAGGGGGCGAGCGAGCAGTACTTC. Translated: CASSFGQGASEQYF.

The chain carries TRBV9 and TRBJ2-7; 8 bases are a match to TRBD1. Germline assignment: CDR1 SGDLS and CDR2 YYNGEE. The CDR3 has 15 residues. Trimming cost V 0 bases and J 0 bases; bases outside gene matches: 2. The CDR3: CASSVETGASYEQYF. The DNA for the CDR3 is TGTGCCAGCAGCGTAGAGACAGGGGCCTCCTACGAGCAGTACTTC.

J is TRBJ2-1 and V is TRBV5-1; 8 positions match TRBD2. Germline assignment: CDR1 SGHRS and CDR2 YFSETQ. Trimming at V came to 7 bases and at J to 6 bases, leaving 12 bases not matched to a gene. CDR3 length: 15 amino acids. For the CDR3, the DNA is TGCGCCAGCGCCTCCCGCCCCGGGACTAGCAATGAGCAGTTCTTC. Residues: CASASRPGTSNEQFF.

The V gene is TRBV5-1, the J gene TRBJ2-1; TRBD2 aligns across 11 bases. V trimming: 2 bases; J trimming: 15 bases; junction bases outside the gene matches: 4. Germline V lookup: CDR1 SGHRS, CDR2 YFSETQ. The CDR3 sequence is 12 residues long. This chain's CDR3 is CASSFSGGAGFF. Here the CDR3 DNA reads TGCGCCAGCAGCTTTAGCGGGGGGGCCGGGTTCTTC.

The rearrangement links TRBV5-4 to TRBJ2-5, with a possible D match to TRBD1 (7 bases). Germline-derived CDR1 and CDR2 are SGHNT and YYREEE (reference sequence). The CDR3 totals 13 residues. V was cut by 1 base and J by 5 bases, with 9 bases left in between. The CDR3 sequence: CASSLQGGETQYF. CDR3 bases: TGTGCCAGCAGCTTGCAGGGGGGCGAGACCCAGTACTTC.

V is TRBV2 and J is TRBJ2-7; 7 positions match TRBD1. Germline V gives CDR1 SNHLY, CDR2 FYNNEI. J lost 5 bases, V lost 6 bases, and 10 bases had no gene match. CDR3 size: 14 residues. For the CDR3, the DNA is TGTGCCAGCAGGCCATCCCGGGACAGCAACGAGCAGTACTTC. Protein sequence: CASRPSRDSNEQYF. The entire variable domain, with the rest obtained from reference TRBV2 and TRBJ2-7, is as follows: EPEVTQTPSHQVTQMGQEVILRCVPISNHLYFYWYRQILGQKVEFLVSFYNNEISEKSEIFDDQFSVERPDGSNFTLKIRSTKLEDSAMYFCASRPSRDSNEQYFGPGTRLTVT.

V gene TRBV6-5 combines with J gene TRBJ2-5, with TRBD1 identical over 7 bases. The CDR3 contains 13 residues. Germline CDR1 and CDR2: MNHEY and SVGAGI. Unmatched junction bases numbered 4, after V lost 5 bases and J lost 4 bases. CDR3 DNA: TGTGCCAGCAGTCGACAGGGACGAGAGACCCAGTACTTC. Its protein is CASSRQGRETQYF.

The genes are TRBV27 and TRBJ2-7, with D possibly being TRBD2 (6 bases). The V end lost 3 bases, the J end lost 2 bases, and 32 bases lay between the germline ends. This CDR3 has 21 amino acids. Germline V gene lookup returns CDR1 MNHEY and CDR2 SMNVEV (reference sequence). The CDR3 DNA follows: TGTGCCAGCAGTTTGGAGGAAGATAGATTCATGGGAGGACATGAGGCCTACGAGCAGTACTTC. Translation gives CASSLEEDRFMGGHEAYEQYF.

The sample holds one count of this clone. V usage is TRBV2 and J usage is TRBJ2-5, with 14 bases matching TRBD2. Germline loops: CDR1 SNHLY, CDR2 FYNNEI. This CDR3 spans 15 amino acids. The V segment lost 3 bases and the J segment 7 bases; nucleotides outside the gene matches: 4. CDR3 sequence reads: CASSEGTSGGGTQYF. The CDR3, as DNA: TGTGCCAGCAGTGAGGGGACTAGCGGGGGAGGGACCCAGTACTTC. The full variable domain, with the rest looked up from reference TRBV2 and TRBJ2-5, is EPEVTQTPSHQVTQMGQEVILRCVPISNHLYFYWYRQILGQKVEFLVSFYNNEISEKSEIFDDQFSVERPDGSNFTLKIRSTKLEDSAMYFCASSEGTSGGGTQYFGPGTRLLVL.

The CDR3 is CASSLSGIHSGNTIYF. The CDR3 DNA sequence: TGTGCCAGCAGCTTATCCGGGATTCACTCTGGAAACACCATATATTTT. The chain is built from TRBV7-9 and TRBJ1-3, with D unresolved. Trimming stripped 2 bases from V and 0 bases from J, with 11 bases between. This CDR3 contains 16 residues. Germline loops: CDR1 SEHNR, CDR2 FQNEAQ (reference sequence). Full variable domain (rest looked up from reference TRBV7-9 and TRBJ1-3): DTGVSQNPRHKITKRGQNVTFRCDPISEHNRLYWYRQTLGQGPEFLTYFQNEAQLEKSRLLSDRFSAERPKGSFSTLEIQRTEQGDSAMYLCASSLSGIHSGNTIYFGEGSWLTVV.

J is TRBJ2-2 and V is TRBV6-4, with 10 bases identical to TRBD1. The CDR3 is 16 residues long. J gave up 8 bases and V 6 bases, and 12 bases lay outside the gene matches. The germline gives CDR1 MRHNA, CDR2 SNTAGT. The CDR3 loop reads CASSRRRDRGSGELFF. As DNA, the CDR3 is TGTGCCAGCAGCCGTCGGCGGGACAGGGGATCTGGGGAGCTGTTTTTT.

The chain combines TRBV6-5 with TRBJ2-1; 8 bases are shared with TRBD1. Looked up from germline, CDR1 is MNHEY and CDR2 is SVGAGI. The ends lost 4 bases at V and 9 bases at J; junction bases unmatched: 8. This CDR3 contains 14 residues. DNA for the CDR3: TGTGCCAGCAGTTCCCGGACAGGGCGGGGTGAGCAGTTCTTC. It specifies CASSSRTGRGEQFF.

The gene calls are TRBV2 and TRBJ2-1, with 10 nucleotides matching TRBD2. Per germline, CDR1 SNHLY and CDR2 FYNNEI. The CDR3 length is 13 residues. V was pared by 11 bases and J by 6 bases, with 7 bases of the junction left unmatched. The CDR3 DNA follows: TGTGCCGCGGCAGGACTAGCGGCCAATGAGCAGTTCTTC. Protein: CAAAGLAANEQFF. Based on the CDR3 plus reference TRBV2 and TRBJ2-1, the full variable domain is EPEVTQTPSHQVTQMGQEVILRCVPISNHLYFYWYRQILGQKVEFLVSFYNNEISEKSEIFDDQFSVERPDGSNFTLKIRSTKLEDSAMYFCAAAGLAANEQFFGPGTRLTVL.

The V and J genes are TRBV5-1 and TRBJ2-5; TRBD2 might be the D (6 bases). Germline V gene sequence: CDR1 SGHRS, CDR2 YFSETQ. CDR3 length equals 13 residues. The ends were cut back, 7 bases at V and 1 base at J, with 11 bases in the middle. The CDR3 region has the DNA TGCGCCAGCTGGGAGACTAGCCAAGAGACCCAGTACTTC. Its protein is CASWETSQETQYF.

The chain has TRBV5-4 and TRBJ2-7, with 7 bases lining up with TRBD2. Germline V gene data show CDR1 as SGHNT and CDR2 as YYREEE (reference sequence). This CDR3 has 17 residues. Trimming cost V 1 base and J 4 bases; bases outside gene matches: 14. This CDR3 reads CASSLPRGGAGNYEQYF. As DNA, the CDR3 is TGTGCCAGCAGCTTGCCCCGCGGGGGAGCGGGGAATTACGAGCAGTACTTC.

The chain combines TRBV2 with TRBJ1-5; 7 nucleotides line up with TRBD1. CDR1 is SNHLY, CDR2 FYNNEI, per germline. The CDR3 runs 21 residues. The V and J ends lost 1 base and 0 bases, in that order; junction bases with no gene match: 18. CDR3 loop: CASSEGVRGQIDRNSNQPQHF. CDR3 bases: TGTGCCAGCAGTGAAGGAGTACGGGGACAGATAGATAGGAATAGCAATCAGCCCCAGCATTTT.

The chain joins TRBV2 to TRBJ2-6; possible D gene TRBD2, 5 bases. This CDR3 comprises 15 residues. CDR1 SNHLY and CDR2 FYNNEI come from the germline V gene. V was trimmed by 6 bases and J by 0 bases, leaving 9 bases between them. CDR3 loop: CASSQDYSGANVLTF. DNA for the CDR3: TGTGCCAGCAGCCAAGACTACTCTGGGGCCAACGTCCTGACTTTC. The complete variable domain, with remaining parts taken from reference TRBV2 and TRBJ2-6, reads EPEVTQTPSHQVTQMGQEVILRCVPISNHLYFYWYRQILGQKVEFLVSFYNNEISEKSEIFDDQFSVERPDGSNFTLKIRSTKLEDSAMYFCASSQDYSGANVLTFGAGSRLTVL.

The chain is built from TRBV29-1 and TRBJ2-7; perhaps TRBD1 as D (6 bases). Trimming shortened V by 6 bases and J by 6 bases, and 12 bases separated the two germline ends. Germline assignment: CDR1 SQVTM and CDR2 ANQGSEA. The CDR3 runs 11 residues. CDR3 bases: TGCAGCGTCACCTGGGGGCGCGAGCAGTACTTC. Translation gives CSVTWGREQYF.

The rearrangement uses TRBV7-8 and TRBJ2-1; TRBD1 matches at 9 bases. After removal of 3 bases from V and 5 bases from J, the junction contained 14 bases not matched to a gene. CDR1 and CDR2 from the germline V gene are SGHVS and FQNEAQ. The CDR3 runs 18 residues. The DNA of the CDR3 is TGTGCCAGCAGCTTTTCCGGGACAGGGTCACTAATAGACAATGAGCAGTTCTTC. Residues: CASSFSGTGSLIDNEQFF.

V usage is TRBV10-2 and J usage is TRBJ1-1; the D is unclear. V was pared by 5 bases and J by 0 bases, with 13 bases between. Germline CDR1 is WSHSY and CDR2 is SAAADI. This CDR3 is 15 amino acids long. Here the CDR3 reads CASSWQDSMNTEAFF. CDR3 DNA sequence: TGCGCCAGCAGTTGGCAGGACTCCATGAACACTGAAGCTTTCTTT.

The gene calls are TRBV7-2 and TRBJ1-2; 7 positions agree with TRBD1. The CDR3 length is 14 residues. J gave up 4 bases and V 1 base, and 3 bases lay outside the gene matches. Germline CDR1 reads SGHTA; CDR2 reads FQGNSA. CDR3 amino acids: CASSLGQGSYGYTF. The CDR3 DNA reads TGTGCCAGCAGCTTAGGACAGGGAAGCTATGGCTACACCTTC. Combining the CDR3 with reference TRBV7-2 and TRBJ1-2 gives the whole variable domain GAGVSQSPSNKVTEKGKDVELRCDPISGHTALYWYRQSLGQGLEFLIYFQGNSAPDKSGLPSDRFSAERTGGSVSTLTIQRTQQEDSAVYLCASSLGQGSYGYTFGSGTRLTVV.

The rearrangement joins TRBV5-8 to TRBJ2-3; TRBD2 matches 11 bases. Germline CDR1 SGHTS, CDR2 YDEGEE. CDR3 length: 17 residues. Trimming removed 4 bases from V and 2 bases from J; junction bases left unmatched: 9. The CDR3 DNA sequence: TGTGCCAGCAGCCGGAGGTTAGCGGGGGGGATCACAGATACGCAGTATTTT. Translation: CASSRRLAGGITDTQYF.

The CDR3 protein is CASSPANGEGEQFF. In nucleotides, the CDR3 is TGTGCCAGCTCACCGGCCAATGGGGAGGGAGAGCAGTTCTTC. The chain couples TRBV18 to TRBJ2-1; 7 nucleotides agree with TRBD2. Germline V gene lookup returns CDR1 KGHSH and CDR2 LQKENI. Unmatched junction bases numbered 9, after V lost 3 bases and J lost 10 bases. CDR3 length: 14 amino acids.

The J gene is TRBJ1-6, the V gene TRBV28; possible D gene TRBD1, 5 bases. There are 14 residues in the CDR3. The germline gives CDR1 MDHEN, CDR2 SYDVKM. Between the trimmed V and J ends, which lost 3 bases and 4 bases, there was a span of 7 bases. In DNA, the CDR3 is TGTGCCAGCAGTTTTACAGGATATAATTCACCCCTCCACTTT. Translation: CASSFTGYNSPLHF.

The gene calls are TRBV12-3 or TRBV12-4 and TRBJ2-7; maybe TRBD2 (6 bases). The CDR3 has 12 amino acids. V gave up 8 bases and J gave up 4 bases, with 12 bases separating them. The chain's CDR3 is CASGTSTYEQYF. The CDR3, as DNA: TGTGCCAGCGGGACTTCGACTTACGAGCAGTACTTC.

The genes are TRBV3-1 (or the pseudogene TRBV3-2) and TRBJ2-7; TRBD2 matches at 9 bases. The CDR3 spans 15 residues. The germline V gene has CDR1 LGHDT and CDR2 YNNKEL (reference sequence). V lost 0 bases and J lost 2; bases outside the gene matches: 2. The CDR3 is CASSQDGGRAYEQYF. As DNA, the CDR3 is TGTGCCAGCAGCCAAGATGGCGGGAGGGCCTACGAGCAGTACTTC.

The DNA of the CDR3 is TGTGCCAGCAGTTCTCCCGGGACAGGGTCGGACGAGCAGTACTTC. This sequence encodes CASSSPGTGSDEQYF. The chain is built from TRBV6-5 and TRBJ2-7; 9 bases are a match to TRBD1. Germline values: CDR1 MNHEY, CDR2 SVGAGI. Trimming cost V 4 bases and J 5 bases; bases outside gene matches: 9. The CDR3 is made up of 15 amino acids.

This chain uses TRBV7-9 with TRBJ2-7, with 8 bases identical to TRBD1. V was clipped by 5 bases and J by 2 bases; unmatched bases: 5. Per the germline V gene, CDR1 is SEHNR and CDR2 is FQNEAQ (reference sequence). CDR3 length: 14 residues. The CDR3 protein is CASSRGTGAYEQYF. For the CDR3, the DNA is TGTGCCAGCAGCCGAGGGACAGGCGCCTACGAGCAGTACTTC.